This passage covers 9 T cell receptor beta chains from one sample sequenced in a study of shared clonotypes between healthy human individuals. Using immunoSEQ multiplex PCR, the repertoire was profiled, and TCRdb retains in-frame clones only, with some absent. The table includes about 980,000 clones, more than 75% detected once. Sequenced: memory CD4+ T cells sorted from blood. Subset described: CD45RA-negative fraction. These receptor sequences come from a man younger than 35 in good health.

This clone was counted between two and nine times. Other nucleotide sequences from this sample produce the same CDR3. V gene TRBV5-6 combines with J gene TRBJ1-1; TRBD1 might be the D (5 bases). Germline V gives CDR1 SGHDT, CDR2 YYEEEE. CDR3 size: 13 residues. Trimming removed 1 base at V and 5 bases at J, with 9 bases between. The CDR3 loop reads CASSLRGSTEAFF. The CDR3 DNA sequence: TGTGCCAGCAGCTTGCGGGGGTCGACTGAAGCTTTCTTT.

A single count supports this clone. At the DNA level, this CDR3 is encoded by other sequences in the same sample as well. The chain carries TRBV2 and TRBJ1-6, with TRBD1 as a possible D gene (6 bases). The V and J ends lost 3 bases and 7 bases respectively, with 10 bases between them. CDR1 SNHLY and CDR2 FYNNEI come from the germline V gene. The CDR3 runs 14 residues. The CDR3 coding sequence is TGTGCCAGCAGTGAGTTCCAGGGGAATTCACCCCTCCACTTT. Translating gives CASSEFQGNSPLHF.

V usage is TRBV5-8 and J usage is TRBJ2-3; 8 bases fit TRBD2. The V gene's germline CDR1 is SGHTS and CDR2 YDEGEE. Losses at the gene ends were 4 bases for V and 3 bases for J; bases not matched to a gene: 16. The CDR3 spans 18 residues. The CDR3 here is CASSGGTSGLGLTDTQYF. In DNA form, the CDR3 reads TGTGCCAGCAGCGGCGGGACTTCGGGACTAGGATTAACAGATACGCAGTATTTT.

The CDR3 protein is CASSGQGANSGNTIYF. As DNA, the CDR3 is TGTGCCAGCTCCGGACAGGGGGCTAACTCTGGAAACACCATATATTTT. The chain joins TRBV28 to TRBJ1-3; 11 bases map to TRBD1. The germline V gene has CDR1 MDHEN and CDR2 SYDVKM. V was clipped by 8 bases and J by 0 bases; unmatched bases: 6. This CDR3 region has 16 residues.

The chain carries TRBV5-1 and TRBJ2-5; D is possibly TRBD2 (5 bases). CDR3 length: 13 residues. Germline assignment: CDR1 SGHRS and CDR2 YFSETQ. The CDR3 DNA reads as TGCGTCTCTCGGGCAAGCGGACAAGAGACCCAGTACTTC. Translating gives CVSRASGQETQYF.

This chain links TRBV2 with TRBJ2-7, with D possibly being TRBD1 (5 bases). CDR3 size: 14 residues. The V and J ends lost 2 bases and 5 bases respectively, with 13 bases between them. Germline CDR1 reads SNHLY; CDR2 reads FYNNEI. DNA for the CDR3: TGTGCCAGCAGTGAAAAGACAGTTATCAACGAGCAGTACTTC. Translation: CASSEKTVINEQYF.

This chain joins TRBV5-6 and TRBJ1-5; no clear D. The CDR3 is 15 amino acids. Germline V gene sequence: CDR1 SGHDT, CDR2 YYEEEE. V was clipped by 4 bases and J by 5 bases, with 16 bases between them. CDR3 sequence (DNA): TGTGCCAGCAGCGTAGCGGGGATTTGGGATCAGCCCCAGCATTTT. Translating it yields CASSVAGIWDQPQHF.

This clone was detected a few times. V and J are TRBV4-1 and TRBJ1-5; D is unclear. V was clipped by 0 bases and J by 7 bases, with 16 bases between them. The CDR3 loop spans 16 amino acids. CDR1 is MGHRA, CDR2 YSYEKL, per germline. CDR3 residues: CASSQDDMEDEQPQHF. CDR3 bases: TGCGCCAGCAGCCAAGATGACATGGAGGACGAGCAGCCCCAGCATTTT.

This rearrangement joins TRBV29-1 to TRBJ2-5, with unresolved D. Germline values: CDR1 SQVTM, CDR2 ANQGSEA. CDR3 length: 15 amino acids. The V end lost 0 bases, the J end lost 3 bases, and 14 bases lay between the germline ends. The DNA for the CDR3 is TGCAGCGTTGAAGAGGTTTGGTCAGCAGAAGAGACCCAGTACTTC. Protein: CSVEEVWSAEETQYF.